Each of the 29 T cell receptor beta chains below was sequenced from the same sample in a study of Graves' ophthalmopathy and Graves' hyperthyroidism. Amplification from RNA transcripts yielded the TCR beta CDR3 regions. RT-PCR in the first round used HTBI primers; a second-round multiplex PCR followed. Each CDR3 protein gets one entry after TCRdb re-called the multiplex PCR reads with MiXCR. The sample comprises hundreds of thousands of distinct CDR3 sequences, about 24% of which are singletons, and roughly 7.4% rests with the top ten. Input material: peripheral blood. Receptors were obtained from a woman between 18 and 29 years old with stable Graves' hyperthyroidism. Some clones in this sample may be carry-over from other donors' samples.

This clonotype has ten or more counts. V and J are TRBV19 and TRBJ2-7, with 7 bases matching TRBD2. This CDR3 contains 14 residues. Losses at the gene ends were 1 base for V and 2 bases for J; bases not matched to a gene: 2. Germline lookup yields CDR1 LNHDA and CDR2 SQIVND (reference sequence). This CDR3 reads CASSIVGGAYEQYF. CDR3 coding DNA: TGTGCCAGTAGTATAGTGGGAGGGGCCTACGAGCAGTACTTC.

In this sample, this clonotype turned up many times. This rearrangement joins TRBV9 to TRBJ1-2; 8 positions agree with TRBD1. CDR1 SGDLS and CDR2 YYNGEE come from the germline V gene. The CDR3 is 16 amino acids. V was pared by 6 bases and J by 1 base, with 11 bases of the junction left unmatched. The CDR3 here is CASTRQGRPINYGYTF. The CDR3 region has the DNA TGTGCCAGCACACGACAGGGGCGACCCATTAACTATGGCTACACCTTC.

The gene calls are TRBV5-4 and TRBJ2-7; the D is unclear. This CDR3 spans 14 amino acids. Per the germline V gene, CDR1 is SGHNT and CDR2 is YYREEE (reference sequence). V lost 5 bases and J lost 0, with 12 bases in between. The CDR3 DNA reads as TGTGCCAGCAGGTCCGGGCTGCTCTCCTACGAGCAGTACTTC. Translation gives CASRSGLLSYEQYF.

At least ten counts were recorded for this clonotype. The V call is TRBV20-1, the J call TRBJ2-7; 7 bases map to TRBD1. This CDR3 has 14 amino acids. CDR1 and CDR2 from the germline V gene are DFQATT and SNEGSKA (reference sequence). Trimming at V came to 3 bases and at J to 4 bases, leaving 9 bases not matched to a gene. CDR3 amino acids: CSARSDRSQYEQYF. Written as DNA, the CDR3 is TGCAGTGCTAGGTCGGACAGGAGCCAATACGAGCAGTACTTC.

In regard to this clonotype: One base away lies a much larger clone, so this may be a sequencing read error. The rearrangement joins TRBV19 to TRBJ1-2, with TRBD1 identical over 7 bases. Germline V gives CDR1 LNHDA, CDR2 SQIVND (reference sequence). The CDR3 spans 12 residues. V lost 6 bases, J lost 7 bases, and 5 bases stayed unmatched. Here the CDR3 reads CASSQGVSGYTF. As DNA, the CDR3 is TGTGCCAGTAGCCAGGGGGTAAGTGGCTACACCTTC.

The gene calls are TRBV5-8 and TRBJ1-1; no reliable D call. Germline V gives CDR1 SGHTS, CDR2 YDEGEE. The length of the CDR3 is 14 residues. The ends were cut back, 2 bases at V and 1 base at J, with 9 bases in the middle. DNA of the CDR3: TGTGCCAGCAGCTTCTTCTACGGGAACACTGAAGCTTTCTTT. Protein: CASSFFYGNTEAFF.

Ten or more counts support this clonotype. The chain combines TRBV6-1 with TRBJ1-2; 8 bases fit TRBD1. Germline CDR1 MNHNS, CDR2 SASEGT. The CDR3 totals 17 residues. Trimming removed 2 bases from V and 8 bases from J; junction bases left unmatched: 16. The CDR3 coding sequence is TGTGCCAGCAGTGAAAAGGGCCCGAGGACAGGGAACGGCGGCTACACCTTC. Residues: CASSEKGPRTGNGGYTF.

The rearrangement uses TRBV10-3 and TRBJ1-5; 8 nucleotides align to TRBD1. Germline-derived CDR1 and CDR2 are ENHRY and SYGVKD. CDR3 length: 16 amino acids. V shed 0 bases, J shed 7 bases, and the junction held 8 bases outside the gene matches. The DNA for the CDR3 is TGTGCCATCAGTGAGTCGCCCAGGGGGCTGGGGCAGCCCCAGCATTTT. Its protein product is CAISESPRGLGQPQHF.

This sequence joins TRBV20-1 and TRBJ2-5; the D gene is possibly TRBD2 (7 bases). Germline-derived CDR1 and CDR2 are DFQATT and SNEGSKA (reference sequence). The CDR3 is 16 residues long. With 7 bases removed from V and 0 bases from J, the gap between germline ends came to 21 bases. CDR3 coding DNA: TGCAGTGGTGACGGGGGCGGGGGACCGTACCAAGAGACCCAGTACTTC. It specifies CSGDGGGGPYQETQYF.

In this sample, this clonotype turned up many times. The V and J genes are TRBV7-2 and TRBJ1-2; 8 bases are shared with TRBD1. There are 13 residues in the CDR3. Germline values: CDR1 SGHTA, CDR2 FQGNSA. V lost 6 bases and J lost 8; bases outside the gene matches: 8. In DNA form, the CDR3 reads TGTGCCAGCAGTCCTGGACAGGGTCGGGGCTACACCTTC. Translating it yields CASSPGQGRGYTF.

This clonotype came up many times. V usage is TRBV15 and J usage is TRBJ2-7; 8 nucleotides line up with TRBD2. This CDR3 is built from 15 residues. J lost 3 bases, V lost 3 bases, and 7 bases had no gene match. Germline loops: CDR1 LNHNV, CDR2 YYDKDF (reference sequence). CDR3 amino acids: CATSRGLGGLYEQYF. As DNA, the CDR3 is TGTGCCACCAGCAGGGGACTAGGGGGTCTCTACGAGCAGTACTTC.

To note about this clonotype: This may stem from a read error, because a much larger clone lies one nucleotide away. The V and J genes are TRBV10-3 and TRBJ2-2; D gene uncertain. The V gene lost 7 bases and the J gene lost 1 base, with 4 bases spanning the gap. CDR1 and CDR2 from the germline V gene are ENHRY and SYGVKD. The CDR3 runs to 12 residues. The CDR3 here is CAINVNTGELFF. DNA of the CDR3: TGTGCCATCAACGTGAACACCGGGGAGCTGTTTTTT.

This clonotype was seen ten or more times. The V and J genes are TRBV11-2 and TRBJ2-7, with 7 bases fitting TRBD1. The CDR3 loop spans 14 amino acids. The junction had 4 bases not matched to a gene; V was cut back by 3 bases and J by 2 bases. CDR1 and CDR2 (germline): SGHAT, FQNNGV. The CDR3 DNA reads as TGTGCCAGCAGCTTGGGGACAGTAGCCTACGAGCAGTACTTC. It is translated as CASSLGTVAYEQYF.

The gene calls are TRBV4-1 and TRBJ1-2; 7 bases map to TRBD1. The CDR3 totals 18 residues. J was trimmed by 4 bases and V by 0 bases; bases with no gene match: 14. CDR1 is MGHRA and CDR2 is YSYEKL in the germline V gene. In DNA form, the CDR3 reads TGCGCCAGCAGCCAAGATCTGGGACCAATAGGGACAGCCTATGGCTACACCTTC. Its translation: CASSQDLGPIGTAYGYTF.

This clonotype has a handful of counts. The chain recombines TRBV15 with TRBJ2-7; 7 nucleotides match TRBD2. The CDR3 is 15 amino acids. The V gene end was trimmed by 3 bases and the J gene end by 2 bases; junction bases not matched to a gene: 7. CDR1 is LNHNV, CDR2 YYDKDF, per germline (reference sequence). CDR3 protein: CATSREREGPYEQYF. CDR3 DNA sequence: TGTGCCACCAGCAGGGAGCGGGAAGGGCCCTACGAGCAGTACTTC.

J is TRBJ1-1 and V is TRBV6-1; TRBD1 matches at 10 bases. The CDR3 totals 15 residues. Trimming removed 7 bases from V and 4 bases from J; junction bases left unmatched: 9. CDR1 and CDR2 from the germline V gene are MNHNS and SASEGT. The CDR3 coding sequence is TGTGCCAGCACCCTAGGACAGGGGGGCGGCACTGAAGCTTTCTTT. Translating gives CASTLGQGGGTEAFF.

This clonotype was detected a few times. The chain carries TRBV3-1 and TRBJ2-5, with 8 bases matching TRBD1. This CDR3 has 16 residues. V lost 1 base to trimming and J lost 5 bases; unmatched junction nucleotides: 9. Germline assignment: CDR1 LGHDT and CDR2 YNNKEL (reference sequence). The CDR3 region has the DNA TGTGCCAGCAGCCAAGTGATCCAGGGGGCTGAGGAGACCCAGTACTTC. Translation: CASSQVIQGAEETQYF.

The J gene is TRBJ1-2, the V gene TRBV2; TRBD1 matches 9 bases. The CDR3 extends over 12 amino acids. The junction had 4 bases not matched to a gene; V was cut back by 6 bases and J by 8 bases. Germline V gene sequence: CDR1 SNHLY, CDR2 FYNNEI. The chain's CDR3 is CASRNTGGGYTF. The CDR3 DNA sequence: TGTGCCAGCAGGAATACAGGGGGCGGCTACACCTTC.

In this sample, this clonotype turned up many times. The genes are TRBV12-3 or TRBV12-4 and TRBJ1-3, with D tentatively TRBD1 (5 bases). The CDR3 consists of 17 residues. Between the trimmed V and J ends, which lost 3 bases and 2 bases, there was a span of 17 bases. CDR3 residues: CASSFGQGVGAGNTIYF. The CDR3 DNA is TGTGCCAGCAGTTTTGGTCAGGGAGTAGGGGCTGGAAACACCATATATTTT.

This chain links TRBV6-1 with TRBJ1-1; 8 bases are shared with TRBD1. In germline, CDR1 is MNHNS, CDR2 SASEGT. With 6 bases clipped from V and 5 bases from J, the junction kept 8 bases outside the gene matches. The CDR3 consists of 14 residues. The CDR3 spells CASRKGQERTEAFF. CDR3 in DNA: TGTGCCAGCAGAAAGGGACAGGAAAGGACTGAAGCTTTCTTT.

This clonotype appeared a few times. V usage is TRBV3-1 and J usage is TRBJ1-6; maybe TRBD1 (5 bases). Between the trimmed V and J ends, which lost 4 bases and 7 bases, there was a span of 17 bases. CDR1 is LGHDT, CDR2 YNNKEL, per germline (reference sequence). The CDR3 has 16 residues. CDR3 amino acids: CASSPRGGSLNSPLHF. The CDR3 nucleotides are TGTGCCAGCAGCCCGCGGGGGGGAAGCTTGAATTCACCCCTCCACTTT.

This clonotype was detected many times. The CDR3 reads CASSLVGSEETQYF. DNA for the CDR3: TGTGCCAGCAGTTTGGTGGGGAGCGAAGAGACCCAGTACTTC. V usage is TRBV12-3 or TRBV12-4 and J usage is TRBJ2-5, with a tentative D call TRBD2 (5 bases). V lost 3 bases and J 3 bases, leaving 11 bases between the germline ends. The CDR3 spans 14 residues.

This clonotype showed up just a few times. The chain is built from TRBV11-2 and TRBJ2-7, with TRBD2 as a possible D gene (5 bases). Germline values: CDR1 SGHAT, CDR2 FQNNGV. The CDR3 sequence is 12 residues long. V was shortened by 2 bases and J by 5 bases, with 7 bases between the two germline ends. For the CDR3, the DNA is TGTGCCAGCAGCTTAAACGGGGACGAGCAGTACTTC. Translated: CASSLNGDEQYF.

To note about this clonotype: With a much larger clone just one base away, this may be a read error. The chain employs TRBV6-5 and TRBJ1-2; TRBD1 is a possible D gene (5 bases). Trimming removed 0 bases from V and 6 bases from J, with 14 bases in between. The CDR3 length is 15 residues. The V gene's germline CDR1 is MNHEY and CDR2 SVGAGI. The CDR3 reads CASSYSDWDFDGYTF. The CDR3 DNA follows: TGTGCCAGCAGTTACTCGGACTGGGACTTCGATGGCTACACCTTC.

The CDR3 DNA is TGTGCCAGCAGACAAGACAGGATGAACACTGAAGCTTTCTTT. Its protein product is CASRQDRMNTEAFF. The gene calls are TRBV6-1 and TRBJ1-1, with TRBD1 as a possible D gene (6 bases). Deletions cut 6 bases from V and 0 bases from J, with 11 bases between. Per the germline V gene, CDR1 is MNHNS and CDR2 is SASEGT. This CDR3 comprises 14 residues.

This clonotype has just one count. J is TRBJ2-4 and V is TRBV12-3 or TRBV12-4; weak D call: TRBD1 (8 bases). V was clipped by 6 bases and J by 6 bases, with 15 bases between them. The CDR3 runs 14 residues. The CDR3 reads CASRGTGGGNIQYF. As DNA, the CDR3 is TGTGCCAGCAGAGGGACAGGCGGGGGAAACATTCAGTACTTC.

The gene calls are TRBV2 and TRBJ2-4; TRBD2 matches 10 bases. This CDR3 spans 15 amino acids. Germline CDR1 SNHLY, CDR2 FYNNEI. The J segment lost 6 bases and the V segment lost 8 bases, leaving 10 bases of the junction unmatched. CDR3 amino acids: CASGEREGHANIQYF. CDR3 nucleotide sequence: TGTGCCAGCGGCGAGCGGGAGGGCCATGCAAACATTCAGTACTTC.

This clonotype was found many times. The gene calls are TRBV12-3 or TRBV12-4 and TRBJ1-3; possible D gene TRBD1, 5 bases. This CDR3 comprises 15 residues. Trimming cost V 2 bases and J 2 bases, with 10 bases left between them. CDR3: CASSLSRQTGNTIYF. CDR3 DNA sequence: TGTGCCAGCAGTTTATCCCGACAGACTGGAAACACCATATATTTT.

For this clonotype: Given a much more abundant clone one base away, this may be a read error. The genes are TRBV5-1 and TRBJ2-5; TRBD2 agrees at 13 bases. The CDR3 is made up of 18 amino acids. The germline V gene has CDR1 SGHRS and CDR2 YFSETQ. DNA of the CDR3: TGCGCCAGCAGCCCTAGGACTAGCGGGAGAGGGGGCCAAGAGACCAAGTACTTC. This sequence encodes CASSPRTSGRGGQETKYF.